The 27 T cell receptor beta chains given below trace back to one sample, sequenced in a study of T cell responses to AZD1222 COVID-19 vaccine. This table comes from immunoSEQ multiplex PCR, and its TCRdb copy is limited to in-frame clones, with some not included. This repertoire shows 100,000 to 150,000 clones, 70% to 90% found once; its top ten account for about 4.3%. The material sequenced was peripheral blood, taken on day 0 of AZD1222 vaccination. The source is an adult in good health.

J is TRBJ1-2 and V is TRBV28, with D possibly matching TRBD1 (5 bases). Trimming pared 5 bases from V and 8 bases from J, leaving 21 bases between. Germline CDR1 MDHEN, CDR2 SYDVKM. This CDR3 comprises 15 residues. The DNA of the CDR3 is TGTGCCAGCAGTCTAACTGGGCAGGGCACTTTAGGCTACACCTTC. It is translated as CASSLTGQGTLGYTF.

The chain employs TRBV28 and TRBJ1-2; D not certain. Germline CDR1 and CDR2: MDHEN and SYDVKM. The CDR3 is 11 amino acids. The V end was cut by 5 bases, the J end by 8 bases, with 9 bases between. The CDR3 DNA is TGTGCCAGCAGTCCATCGTACGGCTACACCTTC. It codes for CASSPSYGYTF.

The chain couples TRBV12-3 or TRBV12-4 to TRBJ1-1, with unresolved D. The CDR3 extends over 12 amino acids. Trimming removed 3 bases at V and 11 bases at J, with 13 bases between. This CDR3 is CASSLVDGKAFF. The CDR3 DNA is TGTGCCAGCAGTTTGGTTGACGGAAAGGCTTTCTTT.

This chain connects TRBV10-2 to TRBJ1-1, with D hard to call. V lost 4 bases to trimming and J lost 0 bases, with 3 bases between them. There are 12 residues in the CDR3. CDR1 is WSHSY and CDR2 is SAAADI in the germline V gene. The CDR3 sequence: CASSAVNTEAFF. CDR3 sequence (DNA): TGCGCCAGCAGTGCGGTGAACACTGAAGCTTTCTTT.

J is TRBJ1-2 and V is TRBV28, with D perhaps TRBD1 (6 bases). V lost 5 bases, J lost 2 bases, and 15 bases lay in between. The CDR3 extends over 15 amino acids. Per germline, CDR1 MDHEN and CDR2 SYDVKM. The CDR3 protein is CASSPFDRPNYGYTF. CDR3 nucleotides: TGTGCCAGCAGTCCTTTCGACAGGCCGAACTATGGCTACACCTTC.

This clone was detected only a few times. The chain has TRBV6-5 and TRBJ1-5; D may be TRBD1 (6 bases). This CDR3 has 12 amino acids. Germline CDR1 and CDR2: MNHEY and SVGAGI. Trimming took 7 bases from V and 7 from J, leaving 11 bases between them. The CDR3 DNA follows: TGTGCCAGCACCTACAGGGAGCAGCCCCAGCATTTT. This sequence encodes CASTYREQPQHF.

V gene TRBV7-3 combines with J gene TRBJ2-1, with D possibly being TRBD1 (6 bases). The CDR3 is 15 residues long. Germline CDR1 and CDR2: SGHTA and FQGTGA. V was cut by 5 bases and J by 0 bases, with 11 bases left in between. CDR3 region: CASSPTGYSYNEQFF. The CDR3 region has the DNA TGTGCCAGCAGCCCGACAGGATACTCCTACAATGAGCAGTTCTTC.

The CDR3 loop reads CASSLFPGSYEQYF. The CDR3 DNA reads as TGTGCCAGCAGTTTGTTCCCCGGCAGTTACGAGCAGTACTTC. The chain has TRBV28 and TRBJ2-7; D uncertain. The germline gives CDR1 MDHEN, CDR2 SYDVKM. This CDR3 has 14 residues. V was shortened by 3 bases and J by 4 bases, with 13 bases between the two germline ends.

The chain links TRBV28 to TRBJ2-7; 7 bases are shared with TRBD2. The CDR3 has 15 residues. Germline V CDR1 and CDR2: MDHEN, SYDVKM. With V trimmed by 8 bases and J by 0 bases, 10 bases remained unmatched. This CDR3 is CASDSGFRSSYEQYF. Here the CDR3 DNA reads TGTGCCAGCGATAGCGGGTTCCGCTCCTCCTACGAGCAGTACTTC.

The V call is TRBV6-8, the J call TRBJ1-1; D is unresolved. V gave up 7 bases and J gave up 1 base, with 10 bases separating them. The CDR3 has 13 amino acids. From germline, CDR1 is MNHGY and CDR2 SAAAGT. The CDR3: CASTSVPNTEAFF. CDR3 DNA sequence: TGTGCCAGCACCTCGGTTCCGAACACTGAAGCTTTCTTT.

The genes are TRBV20-1 and TRBJ2-1, with 7 positions matching TRBD2. Germline-derived CDR1 and CDR2 are DFQATT and SNEGSKA (reference sequence). CDR3 length: 13 residues. V dropped 3 bases and J dropped 10; count of bases not matched to a gene: 9. In DNA form, the CDR3 reads TGCAGTGCTAGTCCGGGGGAGGGCGTAGAGCAGTTCTTC. Amino acid sequence: CSASPGEGVEQFF.

This chain links TRBV5-1 with TRBJ2-3, with 10 bases lining up with TRBD2. Unmatched junction bases numbered 11, after V lost 4 bases and J lost 3 bases. CDR1 is SGHRS and CDR2 is YFSETQ in the germline V gene. The CDR3 spans 17 residues. CDR3 DNA sequence: TGCGCCAGCAGCCAGGGGCCTAGCGGGGGAAAAACAGATACGCAGTATTTT. Its translation: CASSQGPSGGKTDTQYF. Using reference TRBV5-1 and TRBJ2-3 for the parts outside the CDR3, the full variable domain is KAGVTQTPRYLIKTRGQQVTLSCSPISGHRSVSWYQQTPGQGLQFLFEYFSETQRNKGNFPGRFSGRQFSNSRSEMNVSTLELGDSALYLCASSQGPSGGKTDTQYFGPGTRLTVL.

The rearrangement joins TRBV21-1 to TRBJ1-1. TRBV21-1 is a recognized pseudogene. The CDR3 covers 14 residues. CDR3 DNA: TGTGCCAGCAGCCCCGGGACTGCCTACCGAGGGGCTTTCTTT. Its protein is CASSPGTAYRGAFF.

The V and J genes are TRBV28 and TRBJ1-2, with D uncertain. V shed 7 bases and J shed 4 bases, with 13 bases lying between them. Germline CDR1 and CDR2: MDHEN and SYDVKM. The CDR3 length is 13 residues. The CDR3 DNA sequence: TGTGCCAGCACCCGACCCTTGGGCTATGGCTACACCTTC. It is translated as CASTRPLGYGYTF.

V is TRBV3-1 (or the pseudogene TRBV3-2) and J is TRBJ2-1; TRBD2 matches 13 bases. V shed 4 bases and J 11 bases; nucleotides not matched to a gene: 5. The CDR3 is made up of 14 amino acids. The germline V gene encodes CDR1 LGHDT and CDR2 YNNKEL (reference sequence). The CDR3 sequence is CASSPQTSGRQQFF. CDR3 in DNA: TGTGCCAGCAGCCCCCAGACTAGCGGGAGGCAGCAGTTCTTC.

The chain employs TRBV15 and TRBJ1-2; 9 nucleotides align to TRBD1. CDR1 and CDR2 (germline): LNHNV, YYDKDF (reference sequence). Trimming cost V 6 bases and J 7 bases; bases outside gene matches: 6. CDR3 length equals 13 residues. The CDR3 DNA reads TGTGCCACCAGTACCGGGACAGGGTTTGGCTACACCTTC. Translating gives CATSTGTGFGYTF.

CDR3 region: CASSIKLRGRADQPQHF. As DNA, the CDR3 is TGTGCCAGTAGTATAAAACTCAGGGGCCGGGCGGATCAGCCCCAGCATTTT. This sequence joins TRBV19 and TRBJ1-5, with D possibly being TRBD1 (6 bases). Germline CDR1 is LNHDA and CDR2 is SQIVND (reference sequence). Trimming removed 2 bases at V and 5 bases at J, with 19 bases between. The CDR3 sequence is 17 residues long.

This clone was recorded only once. This chain uses TRBV18 with TRBJ2-5; D is undetermined. In germline, CDR1 is KGHSH, CDR2 LQKENI. V gave up 10 bases and J gave up 5 bases, with 17 bases separating them. CDR3 length: 13 residues. The CDR3, as DNA: TGTGCCACCTCGAAGGGTGGTCTGGAGACCCAGTACTTC. This sequence encodes CATSKGGLETQYF. Full variable domain (outside the CDR3, taken from reference TRBV18 and TRBJ2-5): NAGVMQNPRHLVRRRGQEARLRCSPMKGHSHVYWYRQLPEEGLKFMVYLQKENIIDESGMPKERFSAEFPKEGPSILRIQQVVRGDSAAYFCATSKGGLETQYFGPGTRLLVL.

This clone was seen once. The chain recombines TRBV7-9 with TRBJ1-5, with 9 bases matching TRBD1. The V gene end was trimmed by 7 bases and the J gene end by 4 bases; junction bases not matched to a gene: 5. CDR1 is SEHNR and CDR2 is FQNEAQ in the germline V gene (reference sequence). The CDR3 runs 14 residues. Written as DNA, the CDR3 is TGTGCCAGCACCCTACAGGGGGCAAATCAGCCCCAGCATTTT. Translation gives CASTLQGANQPQHF.

The gene calls are TRBV7-2 and TRBJ1-1; no clear D. This CDR3 is built from 14 residues. Trimming removed 3 bases from V and 1 base from J, with 9 bases in between. The germline gives CDR1 SGHTA, CDR2 FQGNSA. The CDR3 DNA sequence: TGTGCCAGCAGCTTTCAAAGGCAGAACACTGAAGCTTTCTTT. This codes for CASSFQRQNTEAFF.

The J gene is TRBJ2-3, the V gene TRBV5-8; tentatively, D is TRBD2 (5 bases). This CDR3 contains 16 residues. CDR1 and CDR2 (germline): SGHTS, YDEGEE. Trimming removed 0 bases at V and 2 bases at J, with 13 bases between. The CDR3 DNA is TGTGCCAGCAGCTTGGTAAAGGGAGTGCACACAGATACGCAGTATTTT. It yields the protein CASSLVKGVHTDTQYF.

V usage is TRBV6-1 and J usage is TRBJ1-2; D ambiguous. The CDR3 is 15 amino acids. Germline CDR1 MNHNS, CDR2 SASEGT. Trimming cost V 4 bases and J 0 bases, with 12 bases left between them. As DNA, the CDR3 is TGTGCCAGCAGTGCGCCGGGGTCCGCTAACTATGGCTACACCTTC. This sequence encodes CASSAPGSANYGYTF.

This clone has only one observation. CDR3 DNA: TGTGCCAGCAGCCAGACGGACAGAAGCGCTTTCTTT. Protein product: CASSQTDRSAFF. V usage is TRBV3-1 (or the pseudogene TRBV3-2) and J usage is TRBJ1-1; D perhaps matches TRBD1 (6 bases). The germline V gene has CDR1 LGHDT and CDR2 YNNKEL (reference sequence). V shed 3 bases and J shed 11 bases, with 13 bases lying between them. The CDR3 has 12 amino acids.

The chain is built from TRBV6-2 or TRBV6-3 and TRBJ1-2; D unresolved. The V and J ends lost 5 bases and 8 bases respectively, with 15 bases between them. This CDR3 region has 13 residues. Germline V gene data show CDR1 as MNHEY and CDR2 as SVGEGT. The CDR3 nucleotides are TGTGCCAGCAGTCCGTCCGACCGGGAGGGCTACACCTTC. Protein sequence: CASSPSDREGYTF.

The genes are TRBV7-2 and TRBJ1-1; D is undetermined. The CDR3 loop spans 13 amino acids. CDR1 is SGHTA and CDR2 is FQGNSA in the germline V gene. V was clipped by 3 bases and J by 6 bases, with 11 bases between them. The CDR3 region is CASSFMGTPEAFF. The CDR3 coding sequence is TGTGCCAGCAGCTTTATGGGTACCCCTGAAGCTTTCTTT.

The V gene is TRBV4-3, the J gene TRBJ2-6; D may be TRBD1 (5 bases). This CDR3 comprises 21 residues. Germline lookup yields CDR1 LGHNA and CDR2 YSLEER. With 1 base removed from V and 0 bases from J, the gap between germline ends came to 22 bases. The CDR3 DNA reads TGCGCCAGCAGCCAAGTCGCTGGGCGTGGGGCGACCGACTCTGGGGCCAACGTCCTGACTTTC. Protein product: CASSQVAGRGATDSGANVLTF.

This chain uses TRBV19 with TRBJ1-4; no reliable D call. Trimming removed 8 bases at V and 11 bases at J, with 24 bases between. Germline values: CDR1 LNHDA, CDR2 SQIVND (reference sequence). The CDR3 sequence is 15 residues long. The CDR3 sequence is CASAGSRSNERKLFF. DNA of the CDR3: TGTGCCAGTGCGGGCAGCCGAAGTAATGAAAGGAAACTGTTTTTT.